This paragraph reports one T cell receptor (beta chain). This CDR3 has 15 residues. CDR1 and CDR2 from the germline V gene are LGHNA and YSLEER. J was trimmed by 2 bases and V by 4 bases; bases with no gene match: 6. This sample is drawn from a study of T cell changes during pregnancy in multiple sclerosis. The data were produced by immunoSEQ multiplex PCR, yet TCRdb's version contains in-frame clones alone and is incomplete. The repertoire consists of almost 50,000 clones, with approximately 90% occurring once and the leading ten covering approximately 0.39%. This TCR came from a female donor in good health, enrolled as a control in a pregnancy study. The chain carries TRBV4-3 and TRBJ1-1; 8 bases map to TRBD1. The source was CD4+ T cells from peripheral blood mononuclear cells, collected in the second trimester of pregnancy. The CDR3 loop reads CASSRAGTGNTEAFF. CDR3 nucleotides: TGCGCCAGCAGCCGCGCCGGGACAGGCAACACTGAAGCTTTCTTT.